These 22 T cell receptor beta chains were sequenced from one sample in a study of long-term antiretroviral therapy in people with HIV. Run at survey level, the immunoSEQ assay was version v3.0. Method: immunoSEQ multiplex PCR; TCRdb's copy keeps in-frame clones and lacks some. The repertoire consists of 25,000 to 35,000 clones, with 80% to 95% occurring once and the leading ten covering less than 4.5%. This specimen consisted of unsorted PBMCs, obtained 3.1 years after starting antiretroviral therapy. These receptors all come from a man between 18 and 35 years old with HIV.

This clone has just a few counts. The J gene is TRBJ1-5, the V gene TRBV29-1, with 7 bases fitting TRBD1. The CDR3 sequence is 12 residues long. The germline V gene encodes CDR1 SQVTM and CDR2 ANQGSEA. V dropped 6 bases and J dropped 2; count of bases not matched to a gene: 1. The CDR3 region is CSVGTGNQPQHF. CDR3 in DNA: TGCAGCGTCGGGACAGGCAATCAGCCCCAGCATTTT.

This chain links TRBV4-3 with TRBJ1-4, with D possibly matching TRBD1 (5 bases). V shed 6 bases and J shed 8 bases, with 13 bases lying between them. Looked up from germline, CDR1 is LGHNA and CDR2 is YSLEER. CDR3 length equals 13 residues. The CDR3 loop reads CASSRREREKLFF. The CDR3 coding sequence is TGCGCCAGCAGTCGCAGGGAGCGAGAAAAACTGTTTTTT.

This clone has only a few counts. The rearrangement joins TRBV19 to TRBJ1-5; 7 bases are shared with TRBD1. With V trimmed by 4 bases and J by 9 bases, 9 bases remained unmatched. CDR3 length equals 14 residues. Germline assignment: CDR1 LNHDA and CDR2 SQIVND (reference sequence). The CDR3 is CASSTGQPFWPQHF. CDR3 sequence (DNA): TGTGCCAGTAGTACGGGACAGCCGTTTTGGCCCCAGCATTTT.

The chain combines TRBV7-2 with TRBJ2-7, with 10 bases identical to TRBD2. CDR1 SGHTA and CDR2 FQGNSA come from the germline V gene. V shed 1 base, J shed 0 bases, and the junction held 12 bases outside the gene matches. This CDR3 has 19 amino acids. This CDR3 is CASSLVIVLAGGDSYEQYF. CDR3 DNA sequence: TGTGCCAGCAGCTTAGTCATCGTTTTAGCGGGGGGAGACTCCTACGAGCAGTACTTC.

This CDR3 is CASSQGQTDTQYF. CDR3 nucleotide sequence: TGCGCCAGCAGCCAAGGACAAACAGATACGCAGTATTTT. The chain employs TRBV4-3 and TRBJ2-3; no reliable D call. V dropped 1 base and J dropped 3 bases, with 5 bases sitting between them. The CDR3 length is 13 residues. Germline lookup yields CDR1 LGHNA and CDR2 YSLEER.

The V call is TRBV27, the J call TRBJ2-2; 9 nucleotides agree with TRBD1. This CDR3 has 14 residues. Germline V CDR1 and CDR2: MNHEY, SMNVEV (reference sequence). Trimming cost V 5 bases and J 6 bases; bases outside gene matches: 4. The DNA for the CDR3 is TGTGCCAGCAGTCCGGGGACAGGGTCCGGGGAGCTGTTTTTT. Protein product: CASSPGTGSGELFF.

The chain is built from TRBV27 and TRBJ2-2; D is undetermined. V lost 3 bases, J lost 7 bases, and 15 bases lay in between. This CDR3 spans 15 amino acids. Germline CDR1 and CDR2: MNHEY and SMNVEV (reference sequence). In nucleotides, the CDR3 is TGTGCCAGCAGTTTGGTTGGGCCTCGGAACGGGGAGCTGTTTTTT. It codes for CASSLVGPRNGELFF.

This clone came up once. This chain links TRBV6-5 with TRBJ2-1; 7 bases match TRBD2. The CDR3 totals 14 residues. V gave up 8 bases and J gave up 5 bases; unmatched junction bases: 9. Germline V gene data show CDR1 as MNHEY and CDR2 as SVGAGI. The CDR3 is CASGWGTTNNEQFF. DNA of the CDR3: TGTGCCAGCGGTTGGGGGACTACTAACAATGAGCAGTTCTTC.

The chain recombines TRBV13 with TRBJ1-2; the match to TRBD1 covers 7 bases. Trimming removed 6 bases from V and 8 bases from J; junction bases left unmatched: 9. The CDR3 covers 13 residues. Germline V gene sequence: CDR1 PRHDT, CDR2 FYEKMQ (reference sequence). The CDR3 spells CASRYSGTDGYTF. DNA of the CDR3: TGTGCCAGCAGGTACTCCGGGACAGACGGCTACACCTTC.

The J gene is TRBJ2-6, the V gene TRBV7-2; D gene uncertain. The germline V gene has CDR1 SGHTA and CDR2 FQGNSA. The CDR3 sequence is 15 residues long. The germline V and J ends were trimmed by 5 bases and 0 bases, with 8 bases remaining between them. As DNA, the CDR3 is TGTGCCAGCAGCCGACGAGACTCTGGGGCCAACGTCCTGACTTTC. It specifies CASSRRDSGANVLTF. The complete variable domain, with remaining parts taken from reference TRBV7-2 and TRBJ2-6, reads GAGVSQSPSNKVTEKGKDVELRCDPISGHTALYWYRQSLGQGLEFLIYFQGNSAPDKSGLPSDRFSAERTGGSVSTLTIQRTQQEDSAVYLCASSRRDSGANVLTFGAGSRLTVL.

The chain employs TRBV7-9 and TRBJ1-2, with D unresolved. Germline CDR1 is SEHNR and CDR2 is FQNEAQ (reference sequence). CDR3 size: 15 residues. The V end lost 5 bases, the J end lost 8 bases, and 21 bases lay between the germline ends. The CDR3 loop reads CASSPRGSYLGGYTF. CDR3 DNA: TGTGCCAGCAGCCCGCGAGGGAGCTACCTTGGGGGCTACACCTTC.

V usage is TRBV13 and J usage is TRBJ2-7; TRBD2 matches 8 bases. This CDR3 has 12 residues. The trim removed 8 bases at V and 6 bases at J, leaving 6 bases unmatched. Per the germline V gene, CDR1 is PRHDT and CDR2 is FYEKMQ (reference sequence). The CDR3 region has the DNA TGTGCCAGCCGGGGGGGGCCCGGCGAGCAGTACTTC. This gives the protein CASRGGPGEQYF.

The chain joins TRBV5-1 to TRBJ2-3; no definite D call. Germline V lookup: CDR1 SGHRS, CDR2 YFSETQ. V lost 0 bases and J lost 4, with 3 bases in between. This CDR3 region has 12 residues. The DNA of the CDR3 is TGCGCCAGCAGCTTGGGCGCAGATACGCAGTATTTT. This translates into CASSLGADTQYF. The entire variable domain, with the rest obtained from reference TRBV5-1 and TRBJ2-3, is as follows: KAGVTQTPRYLIKTRGQQVTLSCSPISGHRSVSWYQQTPGQGLQFLFEYFSETQRNKGNFPGRFSGRQFSNSRSEMNVSTLELGDSALYLCASSLGADTQYFGPGTRLTVL.

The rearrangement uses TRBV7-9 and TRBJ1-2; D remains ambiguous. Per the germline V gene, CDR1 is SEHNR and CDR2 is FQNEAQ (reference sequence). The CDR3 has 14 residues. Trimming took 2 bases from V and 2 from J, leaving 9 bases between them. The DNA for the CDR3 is TGTGCCAGCAGCTTACTAGACGGGAACTATGGCTACACCTTC. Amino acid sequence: CASSLLDGNYGYTF.

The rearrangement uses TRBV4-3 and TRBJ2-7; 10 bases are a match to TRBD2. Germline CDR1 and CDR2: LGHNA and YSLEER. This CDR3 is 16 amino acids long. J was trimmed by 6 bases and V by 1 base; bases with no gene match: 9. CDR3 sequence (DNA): TGCGCCAGCAGCCAAGGGACTAGCGGCCTGACGGGCGAGCAGTACTTC. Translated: CASSQGTSGLTGEQYF.

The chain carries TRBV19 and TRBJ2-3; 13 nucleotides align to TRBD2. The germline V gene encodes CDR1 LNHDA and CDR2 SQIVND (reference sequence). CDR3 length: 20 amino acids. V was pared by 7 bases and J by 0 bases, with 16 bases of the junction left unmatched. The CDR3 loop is CASNARDAGLAGASTDTQYF. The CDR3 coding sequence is TGTGCCAGTAACGCTCGGGACGCCGGACTAGCGGGAGCCAGCACAGATACGCAGTATTTT.

CDR3 coding DNA: TGTGCCAGCAGCTTTAGGGGCGAGTTAAATACGCAGTATTTT. This sequence encodes CASSFRGELNTQYF. The V call is TRBV5-4, the J call TRBJ2-3; possibly TRBD1 for D (5 bases). The V gene lost 2 bases and the J gene lost 7 bases, with 14 bases spanning the gap. CDR1 is SGHNT, CDR2 YYREEE, per germline (reference sequence). The CDR3 consists of 14 residues.

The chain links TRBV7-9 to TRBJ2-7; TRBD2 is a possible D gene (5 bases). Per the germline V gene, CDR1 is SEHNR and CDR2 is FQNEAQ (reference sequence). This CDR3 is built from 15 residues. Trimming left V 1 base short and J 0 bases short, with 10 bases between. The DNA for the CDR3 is TGTGCCAGCAGCTTAGGGGCGGGCAGCTCCTACGAGCAGTACTTC. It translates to CASSLGAGSSYEQYF. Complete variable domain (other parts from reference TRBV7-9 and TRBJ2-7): DTGVSQNPRHKITKRGQNVTFRCDPISEHNRLYWYRQTLGQGPEFLTYFQNEAQLEKSRLLSDRFSAERPKGSFSTLEIQRTEQGDSAMYLCASSLGAGSSYEQYFGPGTRLTVT.

The CDR3 sequence: CASTEAFF. The CDR3 DNA follows: TGTGCCAGTACTGAAGCTTTCTTT. V gene TRBV19 combines with J gene TRBJ1-1; D remains ambiguous. Germline-derived CDR1 and CDR2 are LNHDA and SQIVND (reference sequence). This CDR3 region has 8 residues. With 7 bases removed from V and 6 bases from J, the gap between germline ends came to 0 bases.

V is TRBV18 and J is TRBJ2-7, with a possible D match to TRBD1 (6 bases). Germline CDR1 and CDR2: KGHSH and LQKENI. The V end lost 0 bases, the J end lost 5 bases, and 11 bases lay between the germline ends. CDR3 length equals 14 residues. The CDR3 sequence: CASSPPGTSDEQYF. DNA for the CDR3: TGTGCCAGCTCACCACCCGGGACAAGCGACGAGCAGTACTTC.

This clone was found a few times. The CDR3 DNA follows: TGTGCCAGCAGATCAGGACACACATTAGGCAATGAGCAGTTCTTC. As protein: CASRSGHTLGNEQFF. This chain uses TRBV7-9 with TRBJ2-1; weak D call: TRBD1 (5 bases). Germline assignment: CDR1 SEHNR and CDR2 FQNEAQ (reference sequence). The germline V and J ends were trimmed by 6 bases and 6 bases, with 18 bases remaining between them. The CDR3 consists of 15 residues.

CDR3 region: CASSRGVTNSYEQYF. CDR3 bases: TGTGCCAGCAGCCGGGGGGTTACGAATTCCTACGAGCAGTACTTC. The gene calls are TRBV7-9 and TRBJ2-7, with TRBD2 identical over 7 bases. This CDR3 has 15 residues. Germline V gene sequence: CDR1 SEHNR, CDR2 FQNEAQ (reference sequence). With 5 bases clipped from V and 1 base from J, the junction kept 8 bases outside the gene matches.